This is a list of T cell receptor beta chains from one sample in a study of technical replicates of blood from a handful of donors. Here immunoSEQ multiplex PCR was the method, and the copy in TCRdb shows in-frame clones only, minus some. The table has about 72,000 clones, over 95% seen once. The sequencing sample was made of T cells isolated from PBMCs. These receptors originate from a human donor in good health. The CDR3 runs from the conserved cysteine through the conserved F or W. The D gene is left open where the match is weak. Size tells how often a clone was seen (once, few, many) or the class of an expanded clone, and some rows leave it out.

D gene: TRBD1
V gene: TRBV2
J gene: TRBJ1-5
clone size: NA
CDR3 DNA: TGTGCCAGCAGGCCCCGGACAGGGGCTCTCAATCAGCCCCAGCATTTT
CDR3 protein: CASRPRTGALNQPQHF

D gene: TRBD1
V gene: TRBV27
J gene: TRBJ1-1
clone size: NA
CDR3 DNA: TGTGCCAGCACCCCGACGCTCCCACAGGGGGCAGAAGCTTTCTTT
CDR3 protein: CASTPTLPQGAEAFF

D gene: NA
V gene: TRBV6-4
J gene: TRBJ1-2
clone size: NA
CDR3 DNA: TGTGCCAGCGGAGAAGGTACCTATGGCTACACCTTC
CDR3 protein: CASGEGTYGYTF

D gene: NA
V gene: TRBV19
J gene: TRBJ1-6
clone size: NA
CDR3 DNA: TGTGCCAGTGGACAGTATAATTCACCCCTCCACTTT
CDR3 protein: CASGQYNSPLHF

D gene: NA
V gene: TRBV4-1
J gene: TRBJ1-3
clone size: NA
CDR3 DNA: TGCGCCAGCAGCCAACCAACTCAAGGGAGAGCTGGAAACACCATATATTTT
CDR3 protein: CASSQPTQGRAGNTIYF

D gene: NA
V gene: TRBV10-3
J gene: TRBJ2-6
clone size: NA
CDR3 DNA: TGTGCCATCGAAGAAGGGACACCACACTCTGGGGCCAACGTCCTGACTTTC
CDR3 protein: CAIEEGTPHSGANVLTF

D gene: TRBD1
V gene: TRBV5-1
J gene: TRBJ2-5
clone size: few
CDR3 DNA: TGCGCCAGCAGTTCGACAGGGTCCCAAGAGACCCAGTACTTC
CDR3 protein: CASSSTGSQETQYF

D gene: TRBD2
V gene: TRBV7-9
J gene: TRBJ2-5
clone size: NA
CDR3 DNA: TGTGCCAGCAGCTTCAGACTAGCGGGACTAGAGACCCAGTACTTC
CDR3 protein: CASSFRLAGLETQYF

D gene: NA
V gene: TRBV5-1
J gene: TRBJ1-6
clone size: NA
CDR3 DNA: TGCGCCAGCAGCTTGGGGCAGTCTAGCTCCTATAATTCACCCCTCCACTTT
CDR3 protein: CASSLGQSSSYNSPLHF

D gene: TRBD2
V gene: TRBV5-4
J gene: TRBJ2-2
clone size: NA
CDR3 DNA: TGTGCCAGCAGGTTAGCGGGAGTAAGGACCGGGGAGCTGTTTTTT
CDR3 protein: CASRLAGVRTGELFF

D gene: TRBD2
V gene: TRBV11-2
J gene: TRBJ2-1
clone size: NA
CDR3 DNA: TGTGCCAGCAGCTTAGGAGCTAGCGGGGGGGCCTATGAGCAGTTCTTC
CDR3 protein: CASSLGASGGAYEQFF

D gene: TRBD2
V gene: TRBV5-1
J gene: TRBJ2-5
clone size: NA
CDR3 DNA: TGCGCCAGCAGCCAGGGACTAGCGGGGGAAGAGACCCAGTACTTC
CDR3 protein: CASSQGLAGEETQYF

D gene: TRBD1
V gene: TRBV5-1
J gene: TRBJ2-7
clone size: NA
CDR3 DNA: TGCGCCAGCAGCGGCCGACAGGGGAACGAGCAGTACTTC
CDR3 protein: CASSGRQGNEQYF

D gene: NA
V gene: TRBV13
J gene: TRBJ2-7
clone size: once
CDR3 DNA: TGTGCCAGCAGCTTAAGGCGGGGGCCCTCCTACGAGCAGTACTTC
CDR3 protein: CASSLRRGPSYEQYF

D gene: TRBD2
V gene: TRBV4-2
J gene: TRBJ2-7
clone size: NA
CDR3 DNA: TGTGCCAGCAGCCAAGATTGGCAGCGGGGAACCTACGAGCAGTACTTC
CDR3 protein: CASSQDWQRGTYEQYF

D gene: NA
V gene: TRBV28
J gene: TRBJ2-2
clone size: NA
CDR3 DNA: TGTGCCAGCAGTTTAAAGGGAGCCGGGGAGCTGTTTTTT
CDR3 protein: CASSLKGAGELFF

D gene: NA
V gene: TRBV28
J gene: TRBJ2-5
clone size: NA
CDR3 DNA: TGTGCCAGCAGGATACTCGGACAGCAAGAGACCCAGTACTTC
CDR3 protein: CASRILGQQETQYF

D gene: NA
V gene: TRBV29-1
J gene: TRBJ2-7
clone size: NA
CDR3 DNA: TGCAGCGTGGGGTGGGGGGGCGACGAGCAGTACTTC
CDR3 protein: CSVGWGGDEQYF

D gene: NA
V gene: TRBV10-3
J gene: TRBJ1-5
clone size: NA
CDR3 DNA: TGTGCCATCAGTGGAGGCAATCAGCCCCAGCATTTT
CDR3 protein: CAISGGNQPQHF

D gene: TRBD2
V gene: TRBV19
J gene: TRBJ2-5
clone size: NA
CDR3 DNA: TGTGCCAGTAGTCTATCCGTAGCGGGAGCGGAGACCCAGTACTTC
CDR3 protein: CASSLSVAGAETQYF

D gene: NA
V gene: TRBV6-5
J gene: TRBJ1-2
clone size: NA
CDR3 DNA: TGTGCCAGCAGTTACGATGTTGGCAGGGTCGGCTATGGCTACACCTTC
CDR3 protein: CASSYDVGRVGYGYTF

D gene: NA
V gene: TRBV6-1
J gene: TRBJ1-6
clone size: NA
CDR3 DNA: TGTGCCAGCAGTGCCCATTGGGTTCAGGGGTCCTATAATTCACCCCTCCACTTT
CDR3 protein: CASSAHWVQGSYNSPLHF

D gene: NA
V gene: TRBV29-1
J gene: TRBJ1-1
clone size: NA
CDR3 DNA: TGCAGCGTTTTTGCAGGTCCTATGAACACTGAAGCTTTCTTT
CDR3 protein: CSVFAGPMNTEAFF

D gene: NA
V gene: TRBV27
J gene: TRBJ1-5
clone size: NA
CDR3 DNA: TGTGCCAGCAGTTTTACAGGGATCAATCAGCCCCAGCATTTT
CDR3 protein: CASSFTGINQPQHF

D gene: NA
V gene: TRBV19
J gene: TRBJ1-5
clone size: NA
CDR3 DNA: TGTGCCAGCATTGACAGGTTCAGCTCGCGACAGCCCCAGCATTTT
CDR3 protein: CASIDRFSSRQPQHF

D gene: NA
V gene: TRBV4-1
J gene: TRBJ2-1
clone size: NA
CDR3 DNA: TGCGCCAGCACCAGAAATCCTCACAGCAATGAGCAGTTCTTC
CDR3 protein: CASTRNPHSNEQFF

D gene: NA
V gene: TRBV2
J gene: TRBJ2-6
clone size: NA
CDR3 DNA: TGTGCCAGCAGTGAAAGCCTCTCTGGGGCCAACGTCCTGACTTTC
CDR3 protein: CASSESLSGANVLTF

D gene: NA
V gene: TRBV2
J gene: TRBJ2-7
clone size: NA
CDR3 DNA: TGTGCCAGCAGTGAACCCGGGAGTCCCCACGAGCAGTACTTC
CDR3 protein: CASSEPGSPHEQYF

D gene: NA
V gene: TRBV6-5
J gene: TRBJ1-2
clone size: once
CDR3 DNA: TGTGCCAGCAGTTACTCGAGCGAAGGAAATGGCTACACCTTC
CDR3 protein: CASSYSSEGNGYTF

D gene: NA
V gene: TRBV5-1
J gene: TRBJ2-7
clone size: NA
CDR3 DNA: TGCGCCAGCAGCTTATCCCAGGGCCAGTCCTACGAGCAGTACTTC
CDR3 protein: CASSLSQGQSYEQYF

D gene: TRBD2
V gene: TRBV28
J gene: TRBJ2-3
clone size: NA
CDR3 DNA: TGTGCCAGCAGTTTAGCGGGAGGGAAAGATACGCAGTATTTT
CDR3 protein: CASSLAGGKDTQYF

D gene: TRBD2
V gene: TRBV4-1
J gene: TRBJ2-7
clone size: NA
CDR3 DNA: TGCGCCAGCAGCCACAGCAGCGGGGGGAGCTCCTACGAGCAGTACTTC
CDR3 protein: CASSHSSGGSSYEQYF

D gene: NA
V gene: TRBV6-5
J gene: TRBJ1-5
clone size: NA
CDR3 DNA: TGTGCCAGCAGTTCGTGGGCCGAGGGGCCCCAGCATTTT
CDR3 protein: CASSSWAEGPQHF

D gene: TRBD1
V gene: TRBV6-5
J gene: TRBJ1-1
clone size: NA
CDR3 DNA: TGTGCCAGCAGATTACTGGGACAGGGGATTGAAGCTTTCTTT
CDR3 protein: CASRLLGQGIEAFF

D gene: TRBD1
V gene: TRBV5-4
J gene: TRBJ1-3
clone size: once
CDR3 DNA: TGTGCCAGCAGCTTGACCAAACAGGGGGAAGACACCATATATTTT
CDR3 protein: CASSLTKQGEDTIYF

D gene: NA
V gene: TRBV5-1
J gene: TRBJ2-3
clone size: once
CDR3 DNA: TGCGCCAGCAGCTTGGAGGGGGTTCGAACAGATACGCAGTATTTT
CDR3 protein: CASSLEGVRTDTQYF

D gene: NA
V gene: TRBV7-2
J gene: TRBJ2-7
clone size: NA
CDR3 DNA: TGTGCCAGCAGCGGAGGCTTGAAGGTCTACGAGCAGTACTTC
CDR3 protein: CASSGGLKVYEQYF

D gene: NA
V gene: TRBV11-3
J gene: TRBJ2-5
clone size: NA
CDR3 DNA: TGTGCCAGCAGCTCCCGGGGGACCCAGTACTTC
CDR3 protein: CASSSRGTQYF

D gene: NA
V gene: TRBV15
J gene: TRBJ2-1
clone size: NA
CDR3 DNA: TGTGCCACCAGCAGAGGGGGGCGGGGGTTAAACAATGAGCAGTTCTTC
CDR3 protein: CATSRGGRGLNNEQFF

D gene: NA
V gene: TRBV2
J gene: TRBJ2-3
clone size: once
CDR3 DNA: TGTGCCAGCAGTCTCCTTTCTGCGGGTTTAAGCACAGATACGCAGTATTTT
CDR3 protein: CASSLLSAGLSTDTQYF

D gene: NA
V gene: TRBV4-1
J gene: TRBJ1-2
clone size: NA
CDR3 DNA: TGCGCCAGCAGCCAAGGCCCCAGTAACTATGGCTACACCTTC
CDR3 protein: CASSQGPSNYGYTF

D gene: NA
V gene: TRBV6-1
J gene: TRBJ1-1
clone size: few
CDR3 DNA: TGTGCCAGCAAAAAACAGGTAAACGAGGCTGAAGCTTTCTTT
CDR3 protein: CASKKQVNEAEAFF

D gene: TRBD2
V gene: TRBV29-1
J gene: TRBJ2-2
clone size: NA
CDR3 DNA: TGCAGCGCACGAGCGGGGGTGAACACCGGGGAGCTGTTTTTT
CDR3 protein: CSARAGVNTGELFF

D gene: NA
V gene: TRBV4-1
J gene: TRBJ1-3
clone size: once
CDR3 DNA: TGCGCCAGCAGCCGAGAGATACTTTTGCGAGTAAGCTCTGGAAACACCATATATTTT
CDR3 protein: CASSREILLRVSSGNTIYF

D gene: TRBD1
V gene: TRBV10-3
J gene: TRBJ1-3
clone size: NA
CDR3 DNA: TGTGCCATCAGTGAGTCTCAGACAGGGGCTGGAAACACCATATATTTT
CDR3 protein: CAISESQTGAGNTIYF

D gene: NA
V gene: TRBV27
J gene: TRBJ2-6
clone size: once
CDR3 DNA: TGTGCCAGCAGTTTATCGGTCGGTGGGGCCAACGTCCTGACTTTC
CDR3 protein: CASSLSVGGANVLTF

D gene: TRBD2
V gene: TRBV7-3
J gene: TRBJ2-1
clone size: NA
CDR3 DNA: TGTGCCAGCAGCTCCCTAGCGTCTAGCGGGGGCCAATACAATGAGCAGTTCTTC
CDR3 protein: CASSSLASSGGQYNEQFF

D gene: TRBD2
V gene: TRBV6-5
J gene: TRBJ2-7
clone size: NA
CDR3 DNA: TGTGCCAGCAGTTTCCAGGGACTAGCCTACGAGCAGTACTTC
CDR3 protein: CASSFQGLAYEQYF